The present entry profiles one T cell receptor beta chain with its context. As yet, its antigen is unknown. Before regulatory T cell sorting, thawed PBMCs rested overnight at 37°C in approximately 200 IU/ml IL-2. The CDR3 length is 13 residues. Germline CDR1 reads MNHEY; CDR2 reads SMNVEV (reference sequence). Trimming took 3 bases from V and 4 from J, leaving 8 bases between them. This specimen belongs to a study of Tregs in tolerant kidney transplant recipients. Overall study context: The nonmyeloablative bone marrow transplants came from related graft donors, with transient mixed chimerism.

Produced via immunoSEQ multiplex PCR; TCRdb's table is partial and in-frame only. The sample has over 50,000 clones, approximately 83% seen once. Points from the study as a whole: Biological reproducibility was not directly addressed in this study. Some patients' samples used different primers over time, so nucleotide sequences weren't comparable.

The TCR was taken from a human donor who received a combined kidney and bone marrow transplant. Source: Tregs from blood, taken before the transplant. The rearrangement uses TRBV27 and TRBJ2-3, with D unclear. The CDR3 loop reads CASSFSRPDTQYF. CDR3 nucleotide sequence: TGTGCCAGCAGTTTTAGCCGACCAGATACGCAGTATTTT.